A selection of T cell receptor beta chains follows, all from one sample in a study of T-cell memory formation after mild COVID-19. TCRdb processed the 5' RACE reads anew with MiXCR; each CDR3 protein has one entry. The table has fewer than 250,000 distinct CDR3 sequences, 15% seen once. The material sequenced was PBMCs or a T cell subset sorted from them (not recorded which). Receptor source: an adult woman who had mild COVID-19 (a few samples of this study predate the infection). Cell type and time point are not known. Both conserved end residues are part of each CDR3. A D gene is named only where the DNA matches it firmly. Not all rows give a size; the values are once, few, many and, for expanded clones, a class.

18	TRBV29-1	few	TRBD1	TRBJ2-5	TGCAGCGTTGAGCTGGGTGAACCGGGACAGGGAACGAAAGAGACCCAGTACTTC	CSVELGEPGQGTKETQYF
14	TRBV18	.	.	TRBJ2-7	TGTGCCAGCTCACCGGCTGCCAGTGACTACGAGCAGTACTTC	CASSPAASDYEQYF
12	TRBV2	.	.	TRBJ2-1	TGTGCCAGCAGTGAGGGAGGGGGGGAGCAGTTCTTC	CASSEGGGEQFF
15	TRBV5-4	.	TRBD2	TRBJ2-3	TGTGCCAGCAGCCCTAGCGGGGGGCTGGGAGATACGCAGTATTTT	CASSPSGGLGDTQYF
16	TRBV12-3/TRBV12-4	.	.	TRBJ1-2	TGTGCCAGCAGTTTACAAGGCGGAGGTCGATCCTATGGCTACACCTTC	CASSLQGGGRSYGYTF
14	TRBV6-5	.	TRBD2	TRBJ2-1	TGTGCCAGCATTGGACTAGCGGGAGTAGGAGAGCAGTTCTTC	CASIGLAGVGEQFF
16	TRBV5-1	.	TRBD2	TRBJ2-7	TGCGCCAGCAGCTTGATGGATAGTAGCGGGAGCTACGAGCAGTACTTC	CASSLMDSSGSYEQYF
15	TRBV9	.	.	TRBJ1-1	TGTGCCAGCAGCGCCCCGGGGAAAGAGAACACTGAAGCTTTCTTT	CASSAPGKENTEAFF
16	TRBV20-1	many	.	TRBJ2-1	TGCAGTCTGAGTCGCCGGGGTTGGACAGCCTACAATGAGCAGTTCTTC	CSLSRRGWTAYNEQFF
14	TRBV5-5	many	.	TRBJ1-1	TGTGCCAGCAGCCTACCCGTGTCGAACACTGAAGCTTTCTTT	CASSLPVSNTEAFF
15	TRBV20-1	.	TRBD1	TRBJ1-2	TGCAGTGCTTCTCCACGGACAGGGGTTAACTATGGCTACACCTTC	CSASPRTGVNYGYTF
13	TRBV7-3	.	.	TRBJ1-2	TGTGCCAGCAGCTTAGAACCGGGGAATGGCTACACCTTC	CASSLEPGNGYTF
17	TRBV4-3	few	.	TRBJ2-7	TGCGCCAGCAGCCAAGCAAAAGGACGGAGCCTCTCCTACGAGCAGTACTTC	CASSQAKGRSLSYEQYF
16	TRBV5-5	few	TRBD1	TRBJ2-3	TGTGCCAGCAGCCCAACACGGACAGGACGGACAGATACGCAGTATTTT	CASSPTRTGRTDTQYF